The 6 T cell receptor beta chains given below trace back to one sample, sequenced in a study of persistence of HIV-infected CD4 T cells. The immunoSEQ assay was version 4, run in survey mode. The protocol was immunoSEQ multiplex PCR, while the TCRdb copy is restricted to in-frame clones and leaves out a portion. Of about 45,000 clones listed, more than 80% are singletons. Nonspecific anti-CD3/anti-CD28 bead stimulation represents the broad CD4+ T cell repertoire. Sorting selected CD4+ T cells upregulating both CD40 ligand and CD69. These TCRs are of unknown antigen specificity. The input for sequencing was CD4+ T cells sorted from PBMCs after approximately 18-hour stimulation, taken from a patient who received antiretroviral therapy. Source of these receptors: an adult woman with HIV who was CMV-seropositive.

The chain has TRBV2 and TRBJ1-4; D may be TRBD1 (6 bases). Germline V gene lookup returns CDR1 SNHLY and CDR2 FYNNEI. The CDR3 loop spans 14 amino acids. V dropped 4 bases and J dropped 7 bases, with 13 bases sitting between them. The DNA for the CDR3 is TGTGCCAGCAGTGGTCAGGGGATGGGTGAAAAACTGTTTTTT. This encodes CASSGQGMGEKLFF.

This clone was seen just once. The chain recombines TRBV19 with TRBJ1-5; 7 bases match TRBD1. This CDR3 has 15 amino acids. Germline V gene data show CDR1 as LNHDA and CDR2 as SQIVND (reference sequence). V lost 5 bases, J lost 4 bases, and 8 bases stayed unmatched. CDR3 residues: CASSAWTGFNQPQHF. The CDR3 nucleotides read TGTGCCAGTAGTGCGTGGACAGGTTTTAATCAGCCCCAGCATTTT.

This clone has only one observation. This CDR3 reads CASSYGEAYGYTF. CDR3 DNA sequence: TGTGCCAGCAGTTACGGGGAGGCCTATGGCTACACCTTC. The V call is TRBV6-2 or TRBV6-3, the J call TRBJ1-2; D call uncertain. V gave up 2 bases and J gave up 4 bases, with 8 bases separating them. The CDR3 sequence is 13 residues long. Germline V lookup: CDR1 MNHEY, CDR2 SVGEGT.

The chain combines TRBV7-3 with TRBJ1-6, with D possibly being TRBD1 (6 bases). V lost 2 bases and J lost 7, with 15 bases in between. The CDR3 has 16 amino acids. Germline V gives CDR1 SGHTA, CDR2 FQGTGA. The CDR3 DNA sequence: TGTGCCAGCAGCTTAGAGGGGGGACCCACCAATTCACCCCTCCACTTT. It encodes CASSLEGGPTNSPLHF.

J is TRBJ2-7 and V is TRBV15; TRBD1 aligns across 8 bases. This CDR3 is built from 15 residues. With 5 bases clipped from V and 3 bases from J, the junction kept 9 bases outside the gene matches. Germline V lookup: CDR1 LNHNV, CDR2 YYDKDF (reference sequence). CDR3 bases: TGTGCCACCAGCGCCCGCCCAGGGGGCTTCTACGAGCAGTACTTC. This sequence encodes CATSARPGGFYEQYF. The whole variable domain, remainder taken from reference TRBV15 and TRBJ2-7, is DAMVIQNPRYQVTQFGKPVTLSCSQTLNHNVMYWYQQKSSQAPKLLFHYYDKDFNNEADTPDNFQSRRPNTSFCFLDIRSPGLGDTAMYLCATSARPGGFYEQYFGPGTRLTVT.

V usage is TRBV19 and J usage is TRBJ1-1; D remains unclear. With 8 bases removed from V and 1 base from J, the gap between germline ends came to 14 bases. The CDR3 extends over 14 amino acids. Germline lookup yields CDR1 LNHDA and CDR2 SQIVND (reference sequence). Written as DNA, the CDR3 is TGTGCCAGTGTTTGGTCCCAGGCGAACACTGAAGCTTTCTTT. Its protein product is CASVWSQANTEAFF.